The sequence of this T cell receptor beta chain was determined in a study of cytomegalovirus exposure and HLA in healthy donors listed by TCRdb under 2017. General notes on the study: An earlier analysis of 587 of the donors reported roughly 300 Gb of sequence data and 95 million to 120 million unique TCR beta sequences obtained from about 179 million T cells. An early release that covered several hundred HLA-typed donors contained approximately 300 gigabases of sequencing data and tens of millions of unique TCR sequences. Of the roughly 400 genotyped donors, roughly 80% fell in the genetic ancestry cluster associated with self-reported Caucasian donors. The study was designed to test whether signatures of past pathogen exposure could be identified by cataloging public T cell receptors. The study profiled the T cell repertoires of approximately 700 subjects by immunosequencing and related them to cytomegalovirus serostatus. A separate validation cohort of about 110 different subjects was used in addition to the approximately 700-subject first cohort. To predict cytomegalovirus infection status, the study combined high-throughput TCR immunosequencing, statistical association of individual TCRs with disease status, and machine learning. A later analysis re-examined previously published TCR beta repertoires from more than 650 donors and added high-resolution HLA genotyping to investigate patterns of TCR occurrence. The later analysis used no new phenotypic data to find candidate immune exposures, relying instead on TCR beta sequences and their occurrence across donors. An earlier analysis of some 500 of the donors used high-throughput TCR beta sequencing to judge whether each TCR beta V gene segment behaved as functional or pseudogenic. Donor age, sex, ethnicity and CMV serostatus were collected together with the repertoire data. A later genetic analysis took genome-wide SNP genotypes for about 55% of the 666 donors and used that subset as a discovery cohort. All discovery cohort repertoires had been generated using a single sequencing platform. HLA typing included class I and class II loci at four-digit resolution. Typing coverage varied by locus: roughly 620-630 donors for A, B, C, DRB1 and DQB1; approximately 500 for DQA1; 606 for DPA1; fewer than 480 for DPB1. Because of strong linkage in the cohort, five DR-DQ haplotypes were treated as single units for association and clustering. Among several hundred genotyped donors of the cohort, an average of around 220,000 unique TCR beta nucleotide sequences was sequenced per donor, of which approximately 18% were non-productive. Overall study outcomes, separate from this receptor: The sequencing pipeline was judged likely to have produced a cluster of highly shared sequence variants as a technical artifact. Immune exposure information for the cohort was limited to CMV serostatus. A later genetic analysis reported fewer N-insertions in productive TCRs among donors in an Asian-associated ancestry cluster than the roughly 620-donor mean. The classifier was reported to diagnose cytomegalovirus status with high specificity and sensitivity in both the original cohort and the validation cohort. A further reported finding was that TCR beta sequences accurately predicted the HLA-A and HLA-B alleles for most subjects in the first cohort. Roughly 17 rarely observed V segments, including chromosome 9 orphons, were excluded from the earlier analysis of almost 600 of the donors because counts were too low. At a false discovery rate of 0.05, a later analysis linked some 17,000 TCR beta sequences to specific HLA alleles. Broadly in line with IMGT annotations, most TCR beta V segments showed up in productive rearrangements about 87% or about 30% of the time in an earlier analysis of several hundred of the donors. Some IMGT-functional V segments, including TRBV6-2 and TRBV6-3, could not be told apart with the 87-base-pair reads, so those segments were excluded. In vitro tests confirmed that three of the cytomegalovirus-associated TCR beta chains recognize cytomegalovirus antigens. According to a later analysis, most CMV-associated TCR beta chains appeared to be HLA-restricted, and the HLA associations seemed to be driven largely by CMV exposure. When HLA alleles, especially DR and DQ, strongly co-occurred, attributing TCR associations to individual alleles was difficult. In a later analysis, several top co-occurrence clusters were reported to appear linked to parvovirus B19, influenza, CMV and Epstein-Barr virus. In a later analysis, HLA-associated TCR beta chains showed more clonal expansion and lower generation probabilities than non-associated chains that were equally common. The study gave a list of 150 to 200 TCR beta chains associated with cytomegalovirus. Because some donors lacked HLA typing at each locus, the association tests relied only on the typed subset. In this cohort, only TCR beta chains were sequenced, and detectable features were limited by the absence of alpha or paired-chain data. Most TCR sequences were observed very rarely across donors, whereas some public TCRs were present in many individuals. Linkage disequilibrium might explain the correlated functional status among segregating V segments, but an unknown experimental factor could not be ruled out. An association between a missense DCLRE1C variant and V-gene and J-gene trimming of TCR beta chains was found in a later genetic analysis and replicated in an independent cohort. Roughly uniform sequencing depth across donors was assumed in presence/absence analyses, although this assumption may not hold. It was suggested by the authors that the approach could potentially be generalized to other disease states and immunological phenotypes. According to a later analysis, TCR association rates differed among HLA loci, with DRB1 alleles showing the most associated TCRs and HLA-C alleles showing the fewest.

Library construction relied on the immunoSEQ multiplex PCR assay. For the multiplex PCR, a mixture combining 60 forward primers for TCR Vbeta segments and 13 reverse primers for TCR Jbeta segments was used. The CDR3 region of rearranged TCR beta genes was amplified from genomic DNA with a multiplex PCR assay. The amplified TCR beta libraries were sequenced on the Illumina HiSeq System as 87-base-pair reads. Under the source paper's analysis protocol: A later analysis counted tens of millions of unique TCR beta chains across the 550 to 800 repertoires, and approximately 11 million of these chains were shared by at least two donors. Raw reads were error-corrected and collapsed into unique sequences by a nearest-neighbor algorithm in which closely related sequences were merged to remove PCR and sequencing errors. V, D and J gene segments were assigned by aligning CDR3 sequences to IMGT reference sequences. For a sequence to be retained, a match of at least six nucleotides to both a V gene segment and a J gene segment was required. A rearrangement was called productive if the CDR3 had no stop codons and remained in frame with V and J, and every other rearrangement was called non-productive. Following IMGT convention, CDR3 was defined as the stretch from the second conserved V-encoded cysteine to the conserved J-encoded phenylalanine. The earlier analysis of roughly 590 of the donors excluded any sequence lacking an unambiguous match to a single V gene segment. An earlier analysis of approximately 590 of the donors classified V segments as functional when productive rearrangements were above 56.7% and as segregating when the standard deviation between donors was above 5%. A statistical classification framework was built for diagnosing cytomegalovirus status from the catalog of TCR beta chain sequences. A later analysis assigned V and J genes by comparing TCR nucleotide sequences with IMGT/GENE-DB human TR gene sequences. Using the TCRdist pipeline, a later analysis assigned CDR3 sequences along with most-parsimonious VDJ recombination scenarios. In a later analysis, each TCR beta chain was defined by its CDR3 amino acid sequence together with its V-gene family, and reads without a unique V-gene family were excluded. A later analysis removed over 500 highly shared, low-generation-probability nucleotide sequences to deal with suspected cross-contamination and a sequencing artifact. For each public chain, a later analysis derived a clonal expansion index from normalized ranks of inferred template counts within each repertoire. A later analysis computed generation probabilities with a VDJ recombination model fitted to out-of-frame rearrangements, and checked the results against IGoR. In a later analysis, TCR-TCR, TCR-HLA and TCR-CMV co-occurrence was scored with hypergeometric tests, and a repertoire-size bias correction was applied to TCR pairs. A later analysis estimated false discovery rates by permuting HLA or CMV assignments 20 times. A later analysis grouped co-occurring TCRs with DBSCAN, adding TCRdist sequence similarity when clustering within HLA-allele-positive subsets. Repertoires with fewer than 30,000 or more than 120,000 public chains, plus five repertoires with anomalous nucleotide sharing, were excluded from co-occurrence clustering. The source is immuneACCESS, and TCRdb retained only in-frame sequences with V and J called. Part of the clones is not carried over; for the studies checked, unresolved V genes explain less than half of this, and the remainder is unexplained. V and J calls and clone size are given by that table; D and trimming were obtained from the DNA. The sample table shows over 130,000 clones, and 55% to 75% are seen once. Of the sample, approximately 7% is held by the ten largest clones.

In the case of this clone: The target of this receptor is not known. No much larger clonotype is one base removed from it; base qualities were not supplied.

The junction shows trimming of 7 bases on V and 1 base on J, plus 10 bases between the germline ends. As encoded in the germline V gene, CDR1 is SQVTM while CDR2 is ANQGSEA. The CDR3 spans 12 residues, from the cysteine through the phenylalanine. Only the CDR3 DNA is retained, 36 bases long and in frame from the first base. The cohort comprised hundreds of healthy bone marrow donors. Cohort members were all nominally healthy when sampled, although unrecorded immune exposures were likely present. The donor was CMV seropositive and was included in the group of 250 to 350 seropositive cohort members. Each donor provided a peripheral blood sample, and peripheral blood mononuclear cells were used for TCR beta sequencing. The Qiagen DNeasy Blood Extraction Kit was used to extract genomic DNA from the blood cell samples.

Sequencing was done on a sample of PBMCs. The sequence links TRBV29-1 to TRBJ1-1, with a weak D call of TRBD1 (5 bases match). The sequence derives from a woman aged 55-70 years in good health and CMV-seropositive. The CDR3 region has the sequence CSARTGNTEAFF. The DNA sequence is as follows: TGCAGCGCCAGAACAGGGAACACTGAAGCTTTCTTT.